The clone carrying this TCR beta chain was observed once. These data belong to a study of blood T cells in healthy people across ages. A second PCR, run for about 7 to 11 cycles, used a sample-barcoded 5' primer plus a J-beta primer mix. Researchers report that a template-switch adaptor with 12 random nucleotides tagged each cDNA molecule. Each CDR3 protein is one row after TCRdb ran MiXCR on the 5' RACE reads. The table shows over 600,000 distinct CDR3 sequences, with 46% occurring only once. This CDR3 has 14 residues. With 4 bases removed from V and 3 bases from J, the gap between germline ends came to 13 bases. Per germline, CDR1 MNHEY and CDR2 SVGAGI.

The chain is built from TRBV6-5 and TRBJ2-7; D might be TRBD1 (5 bases). The sequencing sample was made of blood. This TCR was recovered from an older man in good health. The CDR3 nucleotides read TGTGCCAGCAGTTCGGCGCAGGGTTTCTACGAGCAGTACTTC. Translated: CASSSAQGFYEQYF.